This is a list of T cell receptor beta chains from one sample in a study of T cells in Graves' hyperthyroidism and ophthalmopathy. TCRdb fed the multiplex PCR reads into MiXCR, producing one record per CDR3 protein. The sample carries just over 550,000 distinct CDR3 sequences, more than 45% recorded once. Material for sequencing was peripheral blood or thyroid tissue (not recorded which). Receptors originate from a woman aged 18-35 years with Graves' hyperthyroidism. The CDR3 runs from the conserved cysteine through the conserved F or W. Each record gives: D gene, clone size, V gene, J gene, CDR3 DNA, CDR3 protein. The D gene is left open where the match is weak. The listing skips clone size in some rows; elsewhere it reads once, few, many or a size class.

D gene: TRBD2; clone size: NA; V gene: TRBV10-3; J gene: TRBJ2-5; CDR3 DNA: TGTGCCACCAAACGACTAGCGGGGTTCCAAGAGACCCAGTACTTC; CDR3 protein: CATKRLAGFQETQYF
D gene: NA; clone size: many; V gene: TRBV29-1; J gene: TRBJ1-1; CDR3 DNA: TGCAGCGTTGGTGGGACAATCAACACTGAAGCTTTCTTT; CDR3 protein: CSVGGTINTEAFF
D gene: NA; clone size: NA; V gene: TRBV20-1; J gene: TRBJ1-6; CDR3 DNA: TGCAGTGCTAGACGGGACAATTATTCACCCCTCCACTTT; CDR3 protein: CSARRDNYSPLHF
D gene: TRBD1; clone size: NA; V gene: TRBV11-1; J gene: TRBJ1-2; CDR3 DNA: TGTGCCAGCAGCCGTCCCGGGACAGGGGACGGCTACACCTTC; CDR3 protein: CASSRPGTGDGYTF
D gene: TRBD1; clone size: few; V gene: TRBV19; J gene: TRBJ1-4; CDR3 DNA: TGTGCCAGTAGTCAAGACAGGGGAAAACTGTTTTTT; CDR3 protein: CASSQDRGKLFF
D gene: TRBD1; clone size: NA; V gene: TRBV5-6; J gene: TRBJ2-6; CDR3 DNA: TGTGCCAGCTCACCACGACAGGGGGCTATGTCTGGGGCCAACGTCCTGACTTTC; CDR3 protein: CASSPRQGAMSGANVLTF
D gene: NA; clone size: NA; V gene: TRBV29-1; J gene: TRBJ2-5; CDR3 DNA: TGCAGCGTTGCAGGCAGGGGCTGGGAGACCCAGTACTTC; CDR3 protein: CSVAGRGWETQYF
D gene: TRBD1; clone size: NA; V gene: TRBV7-2; J gene: TRBJ2-2; CDR3 DNA: TGTGCCAGCAGCTTCTTAGACGGGACAGACACCGGGGAGCTGTTTTTT; CDR3 protein: CASSFLDGTDTGELFF
D gene: NA; clone size: NA; V gene: TRBV15; J gene: TRBJ1-2; CDR3 DNA: TGTGCCACCAGCAGTAGACAAATCAACTATGGCTACACCTTC; CDR3 protein: CATSSRQINYGYTF
D gene: NA; clone size: NA; V gene: TRBV6-6; J gene: TRBJ2-2; CDR3 DNA: TGTGCCAGCAGTTACTCGGCCGGGGAGCTGTTTTTT; CDR3 protein: CASSYSAGELFF
D gene: NA; clone size: NA; V gene: TRBV2; J gene: TRBJ2-2; CDR3 DNA: TGTGCCAGCAGTGTAACGGGGCGTACCGGGGAGCTGTTTTTT; CDR3 protein: CASSVTGRTGELFF
D gene: NA; clone size: many; V gene: TRBV7-9; J gene: TRBJ1-2; CDR3 DNA: TGTGCCAGCAGCTTAGACAGGTGGGAGCCTGGCTACACCTTC; CDR3 protein: CASSLDRWEPGYTF
D gene: TRBD1; clone size: NA; V gene: TRBV9; J gene: TRBJ1-4; CDR3 DNA: TGTGCCAGCAGCTCGGACAGGGGGAGAACTAATGAAAAACTGTTTTTT; CDR3 protein: CASSSDRGRTNEKLFF
D gene: NA; clone size: few; V gene: TRBV7-9; J gene: TRBJ1-2; CDR3 DNA: TGTGCCAGCAGCTTAGGTGGTACAGGGAATGGCTACACCTTC; CDR3 protein: CASSLGGTGNGYTF
D gene: NA; clone size: NA; V gene: TRBV25-1; J gene: TRBJ1-3; CDR3 DNA: TGTGCCAGCAGGACCAGGGGCGCCTCTGGAAACACCATATATTTT; CDR3 protein: CASRTRGASGNTIYF
D gene: TRBD2; clone size: NA; V gene: TRBV20-1; J gene: TRBJ2-2; CDR3 DNA: TGCAGTGCCGCGACTAGCGCGAACACCGGGGAGCTGTTTTTT; CDR3 protein: CSAATSANTGELFF
D gene: TRBD1; clone size: NA; V gene: TRBV20-1; J gene: TRBJ1-5; CDR3 DNA: TGCAGCGGAGAGACAGGGGGTCAGCCCCAGCATTTT; CDR3 protein: CSGETGGQPQHF
D gene: NA; clone size: many; V gene: TRBV15; J gene: TRBJ1-6; CDR3 DNA: TGTGCCACCAGCAGAGAACCGAGCTCCTATAATTCACCCCTCCACTTT; CDR3 protein: CATSREPSSYNSPLHF
D gene: TRBD1; clone size: few; V gene: TRBV20-1; J gene: TRBJ1-1; CDR3 DNA: TGCAGTGCAGGACAGGGTACTGGCACTGAAGCCTTCTTT; CDR3 protein: CSAGQGTGTEAFF
D gene: NA; clone size: many; V gene: TRBV15; J gene: TRBJ2-5; CDR3 DNA: TGTGCCACCAGCAGAGATCTCGGGTCTTGGGAGACCCAGTACTTC; CDR3 protein: CATSRDLGSWETQYF
D gene: NA; clone size: NA; V gene: TRBV29-1; J gene: TRBJ1-2; CDR3 DNA: TGCAGCGTTGAAGATGGCGAGGCTAACTATGGCTACACCTTC; CDR3 protein: CSVEDGEANYGYTF
D gene: NA; clone size: NA; V gene: TRBV27; J gene: TRBJ1-5; CDR3 DNA: TGTGCCAGCAGTTTGACCATCCGTGGGACCCAGCATTTT; CDR3 protein: CASSLTIRGTQHF
D gene: TRBD2; clone size: few; V gene: TRBV20-1; J gene: TRBJ2-7; CDR3 DNA: TGCAGTGCTAGAGTTTCGGGAGGGAACTACGAGCAGTACTTC; CDR3 protein: CSARVSGGNYEQYF
D gene: NA; clone size: NA; V gene: TRBV10-3; J gene: TRBJ2-5; CDR3 DNA: TGTGCCATCAGTACGGTGGGAGAGACCCAGTACTTC; CDR3 protein: CAISTVGETQYF
D gene: NA; clone size: many; V gene: TRBV7-9; J gene: TRBJ1-6; CDR3 DNA: TGTGCCAGCAGCACGGGAACGAATAATTCACCCCTCCACTTT; CDR3 protein: CASSTGTNNSPLHF
D gene: NA; clone size: NA; V gene: TRBV29-1; J gene: TRBJ1-4; CDR3 DNA: TGCAGCGCCATCGGGACACTCAATGAAAAACTGTTTTTT; CDR3 protein: CSAIGTLNEKLFF
D gene: NA; clone size: few; V gene: TRBV2; J gene: TRBJ1-1; CDR3 DNA: TGTGCCAGCAGGGAACAGGACCGGAACACTGAAGCTTTCTTT; CDR3 protein: CASREQDRNTEAFF
D gene: NA; clone size: NA; V gene: TRBV7-9; J gene: TRBJ2-7; CDR3 DNA: TGTGCCAGCAGCAAGGGACCTTCCTACGAGCAGTACTTC; CDR3 protein: CASSKGPSYEQYF
D gene: NA; clone size: NA; V gene: TRBV29-1; J gene: TRBJ1-3; CDR3 DNA: TGCAGCGCACACGTCCCAGGGAACTCTGGAAACACCATATATTTT; CDR3 protein: CSAHVPGNSGNTIYF
D gene: TRBD1; clone size: NA; V gene: TRBV24-1; J gene: TRBJ2-1; CDR3 DNA: TGTGCCACCAGTGATACCCGGACAGGTAGCGATTACAATGAGCAGTTCTTC; CDR3 protein: CATSDTRTGSDYNEQFF
D gene: TRBD1; clone size: NA; V gene: TRBV2; J gene: TRBJ1-5; CDR3 DNA: TGTGCCAGCAGCCTCGACAGGGAGAGTCAGCCCCAGCATTTT; CDR3 protein: CASSLDRESQPQHF
D gene: NA; clone size: many; V gene: TRBV2; J gene: TRBJ2-7; CDR3 DNA: TGTGCCAGCAGTGAAGAGGGACTCGAATACGAGCAGTACTTC; CDR3 protein: CASSEEGLEYEQYF
D gene: NA; clone size: many; V gene: TRBV29-1; J gene: TRBJ2-5; CDR3 DNA: TGCAGCGTTGACTTGGGACAACAAGAGACCCAGTACTTC; CDR3 protein: CSVDLGQQETQYF
D gene: NA; clone size: NA; V gene: TRBV20-1; J gene: TRBJ2-7; CDR3 DNA: TGCAGTGCGTATGAAGGGACCGCCCACGAGCAGTACTTC; CDR3 protein: CSAYEGTAHEQYF
D gene: TRBD1; clone size: NA; V gene: TRBV9; J gene: TRBJ1-1; CDR3 DNA: TGTGCCAGCAGGGACCCGGGACAGGGGGCCGAAAACACTGAAGCTTTCTTT; CDR3 protein: CASRDPGQGAENTEAFF
D gene: TRBD2; clone size: NA; V gene: TRBV7-3; J gene: TRBJ2-2; CDR3 DNA: TGCGCCAGCAGCCCCTTGATAGCGGGAGGCGAGACCGGGGAGCTGTTTTTT; CDR3 protein: CASSPLIAGGETGELFF
D gene: TRBD1; clone size: NA; V gene: TRBV7-2; J gene: TRBJ1-3; CDR3 DNA: TGTGCCAGCAGCTTGCAACAGGGGTCAGGAAACACCATATATTTT; CDR3 protein: CASSLQQGSGNTIYF
D gene: NA; clone size: NA; V gene: TRBV19; J gene: TRBJ1-5; CDR3 DNA: TGTGCCAGTAGGTTGACAGCAAACAATCAGCTCCAGCATTTT; CDR3 protein: CASRLTANNQLQHF
D gene: TRBD1; clone size: once; V gene: TRBV10-3; J gene: TRBJ1-6; CDR3 DNA: TGTGCCACCGGACAGGGGTTATATTCACCCCTCCACTTT; CDR3 protein: CATGQGLYSPLHF
D gene: TRBD2; clone size: few; V gene: TRBV7-2; J gene: TRBJ2-7; CDR3 DNA: TGTGCCAGCAGCTTCGGACTAGCGGGAGGGACCTACGAGCAGTACTTC; CDR3 protein: CASSFGLAGGTYEQYF
D gene: NA; clone size: few; V gene: TRBV9; J gene: TRBJ2-5; CDR3 DNA: TGTGCCAGCAGCGTAGGGGCAGACCCCATCCAGACCCAGTACTTC; CDR3 protein: CASSVGADPIQTQYF
D gene: NA; clone size: NA; V gene: TRBV24-1; J gene: TRBJ2-2; CDR3 DNA: TGTGCCAGCAGTGATTTACTCGGGGGCGTGAAGACCGGGGAGCTGTTTTTT; CDR3 protein: CASSDLLGGVKTGELFF
D gene: TRBD1; clone size: few; V gene: TRBV12-3/TRBV12-4; J gene: TRBJ1-1; CDR3 DNA: TGTGCCAGTACGGACAGGGAGGAGGGCACTGAAGCTTTCTTT; CDR3 protein: CASTDREEGTEAFF
D gene: NA; clone size: few; V gene: TRBV7-9; J gene: TRBJ1-2; CDR3 DNA: TGTGCCAGCAGCTTAGACGGGGTGGCCTTGGGTGGCTACACCTTC; CDR3 protein: CASSLDGVALGGYTF
D gene: NA; clone size: NA; V gene: TRBV19; J gene: TRBJ1-5; CDR3 DNA: TGTGCCAGTAGTATGGTTGGACACCGCAATCAGCCCCAGCATTTT; CDR3 protein: CASSMVGHRNQPQHF
D gene: NA; clone size: NA; V gene: TRBV7-9; J gene: TRBJ2-7; CDR3 DNA: TGTGCCAGCAGCACTTACAGGGTCTACGAGCAGTACTTC; CDR3 protein: CASSTYRVYEQYF
D gene: TRBD1; clone size: NA; V gene: TRBV10-2; J gene: TRBJ1-4; CDR3 DNA: TGCGCCAGCAGTGAGCGACAGGGGCCTAATGAAAAACTGTTTTTT; CDR3 protein: CASSERQGPNEKLFF
D gene: NA; clone size: NA; V gene: TRBV25-1; J gene: TRBJ1-2; CDR3 DNA: TGTGCCAGCAGTTACTTCGACAGGAGGAATGGCTACACCTTC; CDR3 protein: CASSYFDRRNGYTF
D gene: NA; clone size: few; V gene: TRBV7-9; J gene: TRBJ1-1; CDR3 DNA: TGTGCCAGCAGCTTAGTTGATTTAGGGGCTGAAGCTTTCTTT; CDR3 protein: CASSLVDLGAEAFF
D gene: NA; clone size: many; V gene: TRBV7-8; J gene: TRBJ1-5; CDR3 DNA: TGTGCCAGCAGCCTATCTAACAGGGTACAGCCCCAGCATTTT; CDR3 protein: CASSLSNRVQPQHF
D gene: NA; clone size: NA; V gene: TRBV7-9; J gene: TRBJ2-6; CDR3 DNA: TGTGCCAGCCTTCTGATCTCTGGGGCCAACGTCCTGACTTTC; CDR3 protein: CASLLISGANVLTF
D gene: TRBD2; clone size: many; V gene: TRBV7-9; J gene: TRBJ2-5; CDR3 DNA: TGTGCCAGCAGCTTAGGACTAGCGGGAGGCATCGAGACCCAGTACTTC; CDR3 protein: CASSLGLAGGIETQYF
D gene: TRBD2; clone size: NA; V gene: TRBV4-1; J gene: TRBJ2-5; CDR3 DNA: TGCGCCAGCAGCCAAGGCGGACTAGTACAAGAGACCCAGTACTTC; CDR3 protein: CASSQGGLVQETQYF
D gene: NA; clone size: many; V gene: TRBV29-1; J gene: TRBJ1-3; CDR3 DNA: TGCAGCGTTTCTATCTGGGGAGACGGAAACACCATATATTTT; CDR3 protein: CSVSIWGDGNTIYF
D gene: TRBD2; clone size: many; V gene: TRBV15; J gene: TRBJ2-5; CDR3 DNA: TGTGCCACCAGCAAGGGCGGTAGCGGGAGAGGAGAGACCCAGTACTTC; CDR3 protein: CATSKGGSGRGETQYF